This TCR beta chain came from a study of control samples from healthy donors and cancer patients. Germline loops: CDR1 ENHRY, CDR2 SYGVKD. The CDR3 runs to 13 residues. V lost 6 bases and J lost 5, with 13 bases in between. Repertoires were generated with immunoSEQ multiplex PCR, while TCRdb's copy carries only in-frame clones and drops some. The sample holds about 45,000 clones, approximately 90% seen once. The V and J genes are TRBV10-3 and TRBJ1-1, with a weak D call TRBD1 (5 bases). The specimen sequenced was PBMCs. This sequence originates from a woman aged 40 to 49 with head and neck cancer. The CDR3 bases are TGTGCCATCAGCGGGGGGTCGAGGACTGAAGCTTTCTTT. As protein: CAISGGSRTEAFF.